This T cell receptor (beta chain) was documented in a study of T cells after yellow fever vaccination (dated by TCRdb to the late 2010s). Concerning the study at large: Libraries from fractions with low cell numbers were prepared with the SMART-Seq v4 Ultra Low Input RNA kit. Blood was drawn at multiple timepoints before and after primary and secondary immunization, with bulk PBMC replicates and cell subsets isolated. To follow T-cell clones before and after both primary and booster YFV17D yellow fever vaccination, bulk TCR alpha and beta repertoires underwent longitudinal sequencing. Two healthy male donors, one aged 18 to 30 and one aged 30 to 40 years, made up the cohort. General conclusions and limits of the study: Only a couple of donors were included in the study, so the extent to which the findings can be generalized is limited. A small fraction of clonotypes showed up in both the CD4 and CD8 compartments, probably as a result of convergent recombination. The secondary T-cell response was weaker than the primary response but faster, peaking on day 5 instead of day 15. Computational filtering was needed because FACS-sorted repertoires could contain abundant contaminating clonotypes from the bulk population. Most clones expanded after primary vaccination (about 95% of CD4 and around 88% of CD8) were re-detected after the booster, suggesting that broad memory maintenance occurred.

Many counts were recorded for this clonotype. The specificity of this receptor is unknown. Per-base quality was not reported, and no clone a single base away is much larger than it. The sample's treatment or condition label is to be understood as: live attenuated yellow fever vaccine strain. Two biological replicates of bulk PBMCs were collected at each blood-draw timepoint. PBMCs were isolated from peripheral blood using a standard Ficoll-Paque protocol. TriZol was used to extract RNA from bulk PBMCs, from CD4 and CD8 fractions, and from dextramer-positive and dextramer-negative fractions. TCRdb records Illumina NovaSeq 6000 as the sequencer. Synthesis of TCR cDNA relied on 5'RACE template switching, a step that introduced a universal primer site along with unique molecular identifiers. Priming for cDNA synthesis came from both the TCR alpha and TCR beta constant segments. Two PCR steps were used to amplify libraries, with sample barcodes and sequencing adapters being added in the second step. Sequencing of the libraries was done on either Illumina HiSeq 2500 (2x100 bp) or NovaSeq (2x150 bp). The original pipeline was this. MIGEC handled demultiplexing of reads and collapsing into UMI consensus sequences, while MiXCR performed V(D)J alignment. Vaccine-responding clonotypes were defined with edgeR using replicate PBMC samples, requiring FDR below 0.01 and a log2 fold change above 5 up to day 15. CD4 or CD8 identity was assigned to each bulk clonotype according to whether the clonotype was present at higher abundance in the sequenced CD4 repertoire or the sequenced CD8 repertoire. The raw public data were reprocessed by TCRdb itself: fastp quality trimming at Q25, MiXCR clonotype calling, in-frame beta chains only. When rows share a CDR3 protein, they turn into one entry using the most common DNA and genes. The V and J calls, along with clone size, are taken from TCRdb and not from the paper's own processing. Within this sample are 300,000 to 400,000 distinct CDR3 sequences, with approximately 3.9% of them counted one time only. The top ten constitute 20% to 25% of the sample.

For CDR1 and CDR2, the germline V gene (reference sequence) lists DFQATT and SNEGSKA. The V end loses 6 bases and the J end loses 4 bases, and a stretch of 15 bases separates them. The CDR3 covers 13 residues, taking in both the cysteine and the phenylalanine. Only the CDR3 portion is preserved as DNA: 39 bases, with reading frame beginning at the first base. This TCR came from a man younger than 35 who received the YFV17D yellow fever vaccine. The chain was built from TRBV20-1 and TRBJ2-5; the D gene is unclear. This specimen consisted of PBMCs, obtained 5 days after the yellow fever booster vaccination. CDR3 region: CSAQLGRAETQYF. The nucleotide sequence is TGCAGTGCCCAACTTGGCAGAGCAGAGACCCAGTACTTC.